Listed here is a single T cell receptor beta chain. Antigen specificity is unknown. The data originate from a study of vaccination and CD4 T cells after COVID-19. As for the study in general: A CEFX pool, an HIV-1 Nef pool, or else no peptide went into the control cultures.

The CDR3 length is 15 residues. Germline V CDR1 and CDR2: DFQATT, SNEGSKA (reference sequence). V was shortened by 1 base and J by 5 bases, with 18 bases between the two germline ends. The treatment: approximately nine-day PBMC culture with coronavirus spike peptide pools or control peptides (ViraFEST assay). Researchers used the Oncomine TCR Beta short-read assay to sequence DNA from cultured CD4+ T cells. In TCRdb, the PCR reads were re-called with MiXCR into one record per CDR3 protein. The sample holds roughly 24,000 distinct CDR3 sequences; less than 50% are singletons and the top ten take approximately 10%.

The chain uses TRBV20-1 and TRBJ2-7; no firm D call. This sequence was found in a human donor who had recovered from COVID-19. Sequenced: CD4+ T cells from blood, cultured in vitro. The CDR3 region is CSARAPTGIGDEQYF. In DNA form, the CDR3 reads TGCAGTGCTAGAGCCCCGACTGGCATTGGGGACGAGCAGTACTTC.